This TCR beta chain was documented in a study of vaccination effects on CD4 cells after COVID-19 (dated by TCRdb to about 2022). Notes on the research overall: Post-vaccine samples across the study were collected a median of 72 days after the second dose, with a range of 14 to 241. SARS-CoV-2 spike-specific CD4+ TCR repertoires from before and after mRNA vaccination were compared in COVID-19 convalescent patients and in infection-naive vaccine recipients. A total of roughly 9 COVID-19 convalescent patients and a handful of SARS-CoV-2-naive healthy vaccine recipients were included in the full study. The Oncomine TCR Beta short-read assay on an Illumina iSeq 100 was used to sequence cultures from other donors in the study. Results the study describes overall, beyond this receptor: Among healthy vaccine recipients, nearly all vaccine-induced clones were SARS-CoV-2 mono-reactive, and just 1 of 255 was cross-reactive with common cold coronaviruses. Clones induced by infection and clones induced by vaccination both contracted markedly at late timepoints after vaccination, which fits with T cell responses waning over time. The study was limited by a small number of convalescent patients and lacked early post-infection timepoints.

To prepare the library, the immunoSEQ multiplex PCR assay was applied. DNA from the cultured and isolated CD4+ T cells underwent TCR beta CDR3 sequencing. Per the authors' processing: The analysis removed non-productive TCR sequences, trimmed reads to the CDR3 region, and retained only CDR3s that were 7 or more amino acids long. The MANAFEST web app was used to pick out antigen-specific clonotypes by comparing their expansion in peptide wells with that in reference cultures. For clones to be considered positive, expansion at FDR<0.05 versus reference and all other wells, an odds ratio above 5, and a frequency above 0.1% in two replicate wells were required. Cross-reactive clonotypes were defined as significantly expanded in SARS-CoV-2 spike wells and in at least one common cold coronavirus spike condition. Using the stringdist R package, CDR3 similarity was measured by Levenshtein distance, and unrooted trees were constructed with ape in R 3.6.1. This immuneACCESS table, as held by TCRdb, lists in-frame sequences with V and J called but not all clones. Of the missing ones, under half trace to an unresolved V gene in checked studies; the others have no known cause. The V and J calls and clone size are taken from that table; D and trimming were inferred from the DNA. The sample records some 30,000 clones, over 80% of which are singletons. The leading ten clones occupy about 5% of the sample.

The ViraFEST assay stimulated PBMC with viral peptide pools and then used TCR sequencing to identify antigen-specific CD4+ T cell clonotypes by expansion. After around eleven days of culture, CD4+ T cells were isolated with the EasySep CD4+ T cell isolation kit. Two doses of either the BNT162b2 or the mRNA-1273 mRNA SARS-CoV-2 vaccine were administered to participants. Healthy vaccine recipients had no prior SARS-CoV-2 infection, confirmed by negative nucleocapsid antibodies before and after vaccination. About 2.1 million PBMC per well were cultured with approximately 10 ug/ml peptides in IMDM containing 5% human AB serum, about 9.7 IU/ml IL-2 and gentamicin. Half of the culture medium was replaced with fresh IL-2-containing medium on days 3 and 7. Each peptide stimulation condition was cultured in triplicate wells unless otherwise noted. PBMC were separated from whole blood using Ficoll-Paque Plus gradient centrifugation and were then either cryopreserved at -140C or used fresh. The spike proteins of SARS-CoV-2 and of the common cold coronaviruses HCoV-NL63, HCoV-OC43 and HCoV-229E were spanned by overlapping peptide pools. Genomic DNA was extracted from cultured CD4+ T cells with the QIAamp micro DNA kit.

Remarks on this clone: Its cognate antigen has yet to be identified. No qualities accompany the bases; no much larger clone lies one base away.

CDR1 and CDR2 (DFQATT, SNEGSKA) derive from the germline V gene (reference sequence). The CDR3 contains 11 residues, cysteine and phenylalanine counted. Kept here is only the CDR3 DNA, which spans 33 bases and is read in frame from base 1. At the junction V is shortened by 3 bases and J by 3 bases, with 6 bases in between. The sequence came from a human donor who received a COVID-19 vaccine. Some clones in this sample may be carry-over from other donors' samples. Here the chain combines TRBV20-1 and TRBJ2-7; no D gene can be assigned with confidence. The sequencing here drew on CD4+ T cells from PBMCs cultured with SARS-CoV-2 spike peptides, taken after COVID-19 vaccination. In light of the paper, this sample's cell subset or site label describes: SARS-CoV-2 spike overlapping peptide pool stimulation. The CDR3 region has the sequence CSASSHYEQYF. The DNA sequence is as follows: TGCAGTGCTAGTTCACACTACGAGCAGTACTTC.